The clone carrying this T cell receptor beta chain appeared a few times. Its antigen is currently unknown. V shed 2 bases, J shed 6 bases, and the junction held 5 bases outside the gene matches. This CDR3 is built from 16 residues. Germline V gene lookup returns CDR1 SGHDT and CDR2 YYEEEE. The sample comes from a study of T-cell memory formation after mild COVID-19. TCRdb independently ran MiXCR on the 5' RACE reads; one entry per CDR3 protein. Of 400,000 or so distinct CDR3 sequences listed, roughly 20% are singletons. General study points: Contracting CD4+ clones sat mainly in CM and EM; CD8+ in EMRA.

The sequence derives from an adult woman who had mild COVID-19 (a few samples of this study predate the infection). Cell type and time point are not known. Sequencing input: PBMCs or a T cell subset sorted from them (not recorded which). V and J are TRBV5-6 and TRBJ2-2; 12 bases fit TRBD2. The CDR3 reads CASSLPLAGGAGELFF. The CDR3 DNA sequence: TGTGCCAGCAGCTTACCACTAGCGGGGGGCGCCGGGGAGCTGTTTTTT.